These 28 T cell receptor beta chains came from one sample sequenced in a study of regulatory T cells in long-lasting Graves disease. CDR3-region Arm-PCR and iRepertoire HTBI primers produced the TCR beta libraries. TCRdb re-called the multiplex PCR reads with MiXCR, one entry per CDR3 protein. The sample lists about 660,000 distinct CDR3 sequences; around 30% were seen once. Time point in this sample: persistent/refractory GD, antithyroid drugs over 5 years with positive TRAb. Isolated PBMC RNA provided the starting material for the TCR library. The sequencing here drew on peripheral blood mononuclear cells (PBMCs), taken when the disease was refractory, from a patient treated with antithyroid drugs. The receptors shown here come from a female donor with Graves disease.

This clonotype was seen more than once but under ten times. This rearrangement joins TRBV12-3 or TRBV12-4 to TRBJ2-4, with a weak D call TRBD2 (6 bases). This CDR3 region has 16 residues. V lost 3 bases, J lost 2 bases, and 14 bases lay in between. The CDR3 DNA is TGTGCCAGCAGTTTCTCTAGCGACTACCCCAAAAACATTCAGTACTTC. It is translated as CASSFSSDYPKNIQYF.

This clonotype was seen more than once but under ten times. The chain couples TRBV30 to TRBJ1-2; D ambiguous. CDR1 and CDR2 from the germline V gene are GTSNPN and SVGIG (reference sequence). The CDR3 loop spans 13 amino acids. V was pared by 1 base and J by 7 bases, with 13 bases between. The CDR3 DNA is TGTGCCTGGAGTGAGTCAGTGGAAGGTGGCTACACCTTC. Translating gives CAWSESVEGGYTF. Combining the CDR3 with reference TRBV30 and TRBJ1-2 gives the whole variable domain SQTIHQWPATLVQPVGSPLSLECTVEGTSNPNLYWYRQAAGRGLQLLFYSVGIGQISSEVPQNLSASRPQDRQFILSSKKLLLSDSGFYLCAWSESVEGGYTFGSGTRLTVV.

This clonotype was counted between two and nine times. The rearrangement joins TRBV9 to TRBJ1-2; 9 nucleotides match TRBD1. The CDR3 length is 14 residues. J lost 4 bases, V lost 2 bases, and 3 bases had no gene match. Germline CDR1 is SGDLS and CDR2 is YYNGEE. Here the CDR3 DNA reads TGTGCCAGCAGCGTGGGACAGGGTCTCTATGGCTACACCTTC. Translated: CASSVGQGLYGYTF.

This clonotype was found a few times. The V gene is TRBV27, the J gene TRBJ2-7, with 11 bases that match TRBD1. The CDR3 has 15 amino acids. Per germline, CDR1 MNHEY and CDR2 SMNVEV (reference sequence). V lost 5 bases, J lost 3 bases, and 6 bases stayed unmatched. The DNA of the CDR3 is TGTGCCAGCAGTCCGGGACAGGGGGGAGTCTACGAGCAGTACTTC. It specifies CASSPGQGGVYEQYF.

This sequence joins TRBV2 and TRBJ1-4; 9 nucleotides align to TRBD1. This CDR3 is 14 amino acids long. The V and J ends lost 6 bases and 7 bases, in that order; junction bases with no gene match: 6. Germline loops: CDR1 SNHLY, CDR2 FYNNEI. The CDR3 loop reads CASSGQGNAEKLFF. Written as DNA, the CDR3 is TGTGCCAGCAGCGGACAGGGGAACGCTGAAAAACTGTTTTTT.

The table lists this clonotype with a few counts. This chain links TRBV29-1 with TRBJ2-7; the D gene is possibly TRBD2 (5 bases). V lost 4 bases and J lost 7, with 20 bases in between. The CDR3 runs to 14 residues. Germline V gene lookup returns CDR1 SQVTM and CDR2 ANQGSEA. Written as DNA, the CDR3 is TGCAGCGTTGTTTCGCCAGGAGGTCCGAGGGAGCAGTACTTC. It encodes CSVVSPGGPREQYF.

About this clonotype: A much larger clone differs by one base, so this may be a read error. V is TRBV2 and J is TRBJ1-5, with no clear D. Germline CDR1 SNHLY, CDR2 FYNNEI. This CDR3 contains 15 residues. Trimming took off 7 bases at V and 1 base at J, with 14 bases between the two ends. As DNA, the CDR3 is TGTGCCAGCACCGTAGATGGGAGAAGCAATCAGCCCCAGCATTTT. It yields the protein CASTVDGRSNQPQHF.

This clonotype has only a few counts. V and J are TRBV3-1 and TRBJ1-4; TRBD1 aligns across 8 bases. This CDR3 spans 17 amino acids. With V trimmed by 2 bases and J by 5 bases, 10 bases remained unmatched. Germline V gene data show CDR1 as LGHDT and CDR2 as YNNKEL (reference sequence). Written as DNA, the CDR3 is TGTGCCAGCAGCCAATCCCTCGGACAGGGTGGAAATGAAAAACTGTTTTTT. Amino acids: CASSQSLGQGGNEKLFF.

This clonotype has at least ten counts. CDR3 in amino acids: CASSSMGRGTEAFF. The CDR3 coding sequence is TGTGCCAGCAGTTCTATGGGACGTGGCACTGAAGCTTTCTTT. This chain uses TRBV12-3 or TRBV12-4 with TRBJ1-1; possibly TRBD1 for D (5 bases). V dropped 4 bases and J dropped 4 bases, with 13 bases sitting between them. This CDR3 has 14 amino acids.

This clonotype was recorded many times. The rearrangement joins TRBV12-3 or TRBV12-4 to TRBJ1-5, with D unresolved. Trimming took off 6 bases at V and 0 bases at J, with 6 bases between the two ends. The CDR3 extends over 13 amino acids. CDR3 sequence: CASSHNSNQPQHF. The DNA of the CDR3 is TGTGCCAGCAGCCACAATAGCAATCAGCCCCAGCATTTT.

This chain connects TRBV7-2 to TRBJ1-2; maybe TRBD1 (5 bases). V was trimmed by 5 bases and J by 5 bases, leaving 21 bases between them. Germline V gives CDR1 SGHTA, CDR2 FQGNSA. The CDR3 totals 16 residues. CDR3 sequence (DNA): TGTGCCAGCAGCGTACACCGGGACCGGCTGAATTATGGCTACACCTTC. Translated, it gives CASSVHRDRLNYGYTF.

This chain joins TRBV6-1 and TRBJ2-1; tentative D call: TRBD2 (5 bases). The CDR3 totals 13 residues. The germline CDR1 and CDR2 sequences are MNHNS and SASEGT. Trimming removed 3 bases from V and 3 bases from J, with 6 bases in between. The CDR3 coding sequence is TGTGCCAGCAGTGAGGACTTCTACAATGAGCAGTTCTTC. Translation: CASSEDFYNEQFF.

Only a few counts were recorded for this clonotype. This sequence joins TRBV14 and TRBJ2-5; 7 bases match TRBD1. There are 16 residues in the CDR3. The germline V gene encodes CDR1 SGHDN and CDR2 FVKESK. V lost 1 base to trimming and J lost 6 bases; unmatched junction nucleotides: 11. The CDR3 is CASSQARMTGRQTQYF. The CDR3 nucleotides read TGTGCCAGCAGCCAAGCTCGGATGACAGGGCGGCAGACCCAGTACTTC.

This clonotype came up a few times. The rearrangement links TRBV7-9 to TRBJ2-7; the D gene is possibly TRBD2 (6 bases). CDR1 is SEHNR and CDR2 is FQNEAQ in the germline V gene (reference sequence). Trimming left V 2 bases short and J 5 bases short, with 13 bases between. There are 14 residues in the CDR3. In nucleotides, the CDR3 is TGTGCCAGCAGCTTATTGGTCGGGAGTGACGAGCAGTACTTC. As protein: CASSLLVGSDEQYF.

This clonotype was observed a handful of times. The CDR3 reads CASSMRGNYGYTF. In DNA, the CDR3 is TGTGCCAGTAGTATGCGGGGGAACTATGGCTACACCTTC. The chain couples TRBV19 to TRBJ1-2, with D possibly matching TRBD1 (5 bases). The germline gives CDR1 LNHDA, CDR2 SQIVND (reference sequence). The CDR3 extends over 13 amino acids. Between the trimmed V and J ends, which lost 3 bases and 2 bases, there was a span of 7 bases. Variable domain in full (rest from reference TRBV19 and TRBJ1-2): DGGITQSPKYLFRKEGQNVTLSCEQNLNHDAMYWYRQDPGQGLRLIYYSQIVNDFQKGDIAEGYSVSREKKESFPLTVTSAQKNPTAFYLCASSMRGNYGYTFGSGTRLTVV.

This clonotype appeared a few times. This chain joins TRBV29-1 and TRBJ1-1; D possibly corresponds to TRBD1 (6 bases). This CDR3 is 14 amino acids long. Trimming took 7 bases from V and 3 from J, leaving 18 bases between them. The germline V gene encodes CDR1 SQVTM and CDR2 ANQGSEA. The CDR3 nucleotides are TGCAGCGGGGTGGGACCCAGGGGCCACACTGAAGCTTTCTTT. The encoded protein is CSGVGPRGHTEAFF.

The chain couples TRBV29-1 to TRBJ2-2; no clear D. The CDR3 is made up of 13 amino acids. Looked up from germline, CDR1 is SQVTM and CDR2 is ANQGSEA. The V end was cut by 1 base, the J end by 0 bases, with 3 bases between. For the CDR3, the DNA is TGCAGCGTTGAAGCCCCGAACACCGGGGAGCTGTTTTTT. Translation: CSVEAPNTGELFF.

In this sample, this clonotype turned up a few times. This sequence joins TRBV18 and TRBJ2-5; D perhaps matches TRBD1 (6 bases). Trimming cost V 2 bases and J 5 bases, with 15 bases left between them. The germline gives CDR1 KGHSH, CDR2 LQKENI. This CDR3 has 15 amino acids. The CDR3 region has the DNA TGTGCCAGCTCACCAGGAACAGGGATGCCCGAGACCCAGTACTTC. Residues: CASSPGTGMPETQYF.

The gene calls are TRBV10-3 and TRBJ1-2, with TRBD1 matching over 8 bases. The CDR3 is 14 amino acids. CDR1 and CDR2 (germline): ENHRY, SYGVKD. With 5 bases clipped from V and 2 bases from J, the junction kept 4 bases outside the gene matches. The CDR3 region has the DNA TGTGCCATCAGTCTGGACAGGGTAAACTATGGCTACACCTTC. Its translation is CAISLDRVNYGYTF.

The J gene is TRBJ1-2, the V gene TRBV25-1; no clear D. Trimming removed 3 bases at V and 6 bases at J, with 11 bases between. The V gene's germline CDR1 is MGHDK and CDR2 SYGVNS. CDR3 length equals 13 residues. For the CDR3, the DNA is TGTGCCAGCAGTGATCGTGGTTTTCATGGCTACACCTTC. Its translation: CASSDRGFHGYTF.

The chain is built from TRBV5-1 and TRBJ2-5, with 11 bases lining up with TRBD2. Germline-derived CDR1 and CDR2 are SGHRS and YFSETQ. V was pared by 4 bases and J by 5 bases, with 10 bases of the junction left unmatched. The CDR3 is 16 amino acids. The CDR3 loop is CASSLRFSGRAETQYF. In DNA, the CDR3 is TGCGCCAGCAGCCTACGCTTTAGCGGGAGGGCGGAGACCCAGTACTTC. Full variable domain (rest looked up from reference TRBV5-1 and TRBJ2-5): KAGVTQTPRYLIKTRGQQVTLSCSPISGHRSVSWYQQTPGQGLQFLFEYFSETQRNKGNFPGRFSGRQFSNSRSEMNVSTLELGDSALYLCASSLRFSGRAETQYFGPGTRLLVL.

This clonotype was observed at least ten times. V usage is TRBV28 and J usage is TRBJ1-5; D gene ambiguous. The CDR3 sequence is 14 residues long. V lost 6 bases, J lost 7 bases, and 16 bases lay in between. Per germline, CDR1 MDHEN and CDR2 SYDVKM. DNA of the CDR3: TGTGCCAGCAGACCTGACACACCCCAACAGCCCCAGCATTTT. Protein product: CASRPDTPQQPQHF.

V gene TRBV7-3 combines with J gene TRBJ1-1; no definite D call. From germline, CDR1 is SGHTA and CDR2 FQGTGA. Trimming shortened V by 5 bases and J by 5 bases, and 12 bases separated the two germline ends. The CDR3 is 13 residues long. The CDR3 reads CASSLRTGTEAFF. The CDR3 nucleotides read TGTGCCAGCAGCCTGAGGACGGGGACTGAAGCTTTCTTT. Looking up the rest from reference TRBV7-3 and TRBJ1-1 gives the full variable domain: GAGVSQTPSNKVTEKGKYVELRCDPISGHTALYWYRQSLGQGPEFLIYFQGTGAADDSGLPNDRFFAVRPEGSVSTLKIQRTERGDSAVYLCASSLRTGTEAFFGQGTRLTVV.

Written as DNA, the CDR3 is TGTGCCAGCAGCCAGGGGGTCGGCAGGAACACTGAAGCTTTCTTT. It codes for CASSQGVGRNTEAFF. The chain employs TRBV3-1 and TRBJ1-1; perhaps TRBD1 as D (5 bases). This CDR3 comprises 15 residues. From germline, CDR1 is LGHDT and CDR2 YNNKEL (reference sequence). Trimming stripped 3 bases from V and 1 base from J, with 12 bases between.

V is TRBV28 and J is TRBJ1-5, with 8 bases identical to TRBD1. The germline V gene encodes CDR1 MDHEN and CDR2 SYDVKM. This CDR3 contains 13 residues. The ends lost 5 bases at V and 9 bases at J; junction bases unmatched: 6. The CDR3 DNA reads TGTGCCAGCAGTGTAACCGGGACAGGGCCCCAGCATTTT. Protein product: CASSVTGTGPQHF.

This clonotype has just one count. The chain is built from TRBV25-1 and TRBJ1-5, with D hard to call. V was cut by 4 bases and J by 0 bases, with 7 bases left in between. CDR1 MGHDK and CDR2 SYGVNS come from the germline V gene. The CDR3 is 14 residues long. The CDR3 DNA reads as TGTGCCAGCAGTGCCAGCCATAGCAATCAGCCCCAGCATTTT. This gives the protein CASSASHSNQPQHF.

The genes are TRBV30 and TRBJ2-5, with no clear D. V dropped 2 bases and J dropped 0 bases, with 16 bases sitting between them. Germline CDR1 GTSNPN, CDR2 SVGIG (reference sequence). The CDR3 runs 16 residues. CDR3 amino acids: CAWSYNMRTYQETQYF. Here the CDR3 DNA reads TGTGCCTGGAGTTATAACATGCGTACCTACCAAGAGACCCAGTACTTC.

This clonotype came up a few times. In DNA, the CDR3 is TGCAGCGTAACGGGACCCTCAGGGGAGCAGTACTTC. This encodes CSVTGPSGEQYF. The chain links TRBV29-1 to TRBJ2-7, with D perhaps matching TRBD1 or TRBD2 (5 bases each). The CDR3 covers 12 residues. CDR1 SQVTM and CDR2 ANQGSEA come from the germline V gene. The V end was cut by 6 bases, the J end by 7 bases, with 16 bases between.